This TCR beta chain is from a study of T cell clones after liver transplantation. Study summary: Pre-transplant mixed lymphocyte reactions yielded third-party-reactive TCRbeta sequences as comparators for graft-donor-reactive sequences. Apart from three HCV-positive recipients, transplants were for non-autoimmune, non-viral reasons. Subjects received no induction therapy and standard immunosuppression until randomization at 12-24 months post-transplant.

TCRdb's copy holds only in-frame clones and misses some; the assay was immunoSEQ multiplex PCR. The table shows more than 100,000 clones, with about 88% occurring only once. General study points: Circulating graft-donor-reactive CD4 TCRbeta sequences fell significantly post-transplant in most of the 8 subjects.

Comment on this clone: What it binds is unknown.

Germline CDR1 is SGHNT and CDR2 is YYREEE (reference sequence). The CDR3 sequence is 15 residues long. Trimming cost V 4 bases and J 1 base; bases outside gene matches: 6. The clonotype was recovered from a human patient who received a liver transplant. Some T cells may originate from the graft donor. The sequencing here drew on CD4+ T cells from blood, taken around 44 months after liver transplant. The rearrangement uses TRBV5-4 and TRBJ1-2; 8 positions match TRBD1. The CDR3 region has the DNA TGTGCCAGCAGCCAAGCAGGGGGCGATAACTATGGCTACACCTTC. Its translation: CASSQAGGDNYGYTF.